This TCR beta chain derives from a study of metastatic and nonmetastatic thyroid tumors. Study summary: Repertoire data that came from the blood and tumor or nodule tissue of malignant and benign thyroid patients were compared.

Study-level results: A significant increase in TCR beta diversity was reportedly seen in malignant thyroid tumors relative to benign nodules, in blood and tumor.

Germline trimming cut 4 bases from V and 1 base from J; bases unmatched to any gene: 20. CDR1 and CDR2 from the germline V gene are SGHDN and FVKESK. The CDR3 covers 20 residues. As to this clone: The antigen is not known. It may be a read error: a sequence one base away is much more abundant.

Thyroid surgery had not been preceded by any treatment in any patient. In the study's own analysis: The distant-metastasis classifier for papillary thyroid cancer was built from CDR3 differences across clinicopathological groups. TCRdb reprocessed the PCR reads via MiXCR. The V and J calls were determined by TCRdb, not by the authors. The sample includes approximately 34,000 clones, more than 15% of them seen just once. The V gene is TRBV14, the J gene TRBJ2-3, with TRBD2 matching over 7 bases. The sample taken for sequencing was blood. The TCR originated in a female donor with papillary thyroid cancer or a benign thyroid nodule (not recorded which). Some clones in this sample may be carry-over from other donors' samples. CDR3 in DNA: TGTGCCAGCAGCCCCGTGGTGCGGAAGCGGGGTTGGGGACGCACAGATACGCAGTATTTT. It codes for CASSPVVRKRGWGRTDTQYF.